A selection of T cell receptor beta chains follows, all from one sample in a study of CD8+ T cells in alopecia areata. Assay: immunoSEQ multiplex PCR; the TCRdb copy retains only in-frame clones and omits some. The table shows about 64,000 clones, with 46% occurring only once. The sample consisted of CD8+ T cells sorted from blood, taken around week 36, from a patient treated with tofacitinib. The source is a human donor with alopecia areata. Both conserved end residues are part of each CDR3. D genes are given only for firm matches. The size entry is marked missing in some rows and otherwise reads once, few, many or a size class.

J,D,size,V,DNA,CDR3
TRBJ2-5,.,.,TRBV5-4,TGTGCCAGCTGCCGTTGGGGAGAGGAGACCCAGTACTTC,CASCRWGEETQYF
TRBJ1-2,.,.,TRBV30,TGTGCCTGGAACAAGGGTGGCCCTGGCTACACCTTC,CAWNKGGPGYTF
TRBJ2-5,.,once,TRBV30,TGTGCCTCCACGGACTTTGGAGAGACCCAGTACTTC,CASTDFGETQYF
TRBJ2-7,TRBD2,.,TRBV10-3,TGTGCCACACAGAGCGGGAGCTCCTACGAGCAGTACTTC,CATQSGSSYEQYF
TRBJ2-1,.,few,TRBV29-1,TGCAGCGCTGAGGTAGCGCGGAGCTACAATGAGCAGTTCTTC,CSAEVARSYNEQFF
TRBJ2-7,.,few,TRBV13,TGTGCCAGCAGCTCCTCCCCCCCGGCCGGCGGGGAGCAGTACTTC,CASSSSPPAGGEQYF
TRBJ2-5,.,.,TRBV5-1,TGCGCCAGCAGCGGTTGCGCTTACCAAGAGACCCAGTACTTC,CASSGCAYQETQYF
TRBJ2-2,.,few,TRBV29-1,TGCAGCCCTGGGGGGAGGCCGGGCACCGGGGAGCTGTTTTTT,CSPGGRPGTGELFF
TRBJ2-7,TRBD1,.,TRBV4-1,TGCGCCAGCAGCCGAGGGACAGGGGCCTACGAGCAGTACTTC,CASSRGTGAYEQYF
TRBJ1-1,.,few,TRBV20-1,TGCAGTGCGAGGACATCCCCTGAAGCTTTCTTT,CSARTSPEAFF
TRBJ2-1,.,.,TRBV14,TGTGCCAGCCAGTCCTCCTACAATGAGCAGTTCTTC,CASQSSYNEQFF
TRBJ2-1,.,.,TRBV29-1,TGCAGCGTTTCCGGGCCCCAGGACAATGAGCAGTTCTTC,CSVSGPQDNEQFF
TRBJ2-5,.,.,TRBV27,TGTGCCAGCAGTCCCACCCCGGGGGAAGGCGAGACCCAGTACTTC,CASSPTPGEGETQYF
TRBJ2-5,TRBD2,few,TRBV29-1,TGCAGCGGCGGGACTAGCGGGAGGGGACGGCAAGAGACCCAGTACTTC,CSGGTSGRGRQETQYF
TRBJ1-5,.,few,TRBV4-1,TGCGCCAGCAGCCAATTTGAAGGGGACGGACAGCCCCAGCATTTT,CASSQFEGDGQPQHF
TRBJ2-7,.,.,TRBV29-1,TGCAGCGCGAGGGGGGGAAGGTCCTACGAGCAGTACTTC,CSARGGRSYEQYF
TRBJ2-1,TRBD1,.,TRBV19,TGTGCCAGTAGTATGGGGACAGGGCCCTACAATGAGCAGTTCTTC,CASSMGTGPYNEQFF
TRBJ2-7,TRBD1,.,TRBV5-6,TGTGCCAGCAGCTTGAACACAGGGGTTCACTACGAGCAGTACTTC,CASSLNTGVHYEQYF
TRBJ2-2,TRBD1,.,TRBV7-9,TGTGCCAGCAGCGCACCGGGACAGGGTAACACCGGGGAGCTGTTTTTT,CASSAPGQGNTGELFF
TRBJ2-3,TRBD1,.,TRBV5-1,TGCGCCAGCAAGGGGGCCGAACCCCGACCAGATACGCAGTATTTT,CASKGAEPRPDTQYF
TRBJ2-2,.,.,TRBV9,TGTGCCAGCAGCGTTTTAGTCGACACCGGGGAGCTGTTTTTT,CASSVLVDTGELFF
TRBJ2-6,.,.,TRBV9,TGTGCCAGCAGCGGAGGTGGGACTGGGGCCAACGTCCTGACTTTC,CASSGGGTGANVLTF
TRBJ2-3,TRBD2,few,TRBV29-1,TGCAGCGCCTTACCGACTAGCCCCAGCACAGATACGCAGTATTTT,CSALPTSPSTDTQYF
TRBJ2-7,TRBD2,.,TRBV9,TGTGCCAGCAGCCACCGAATCGGGAGGGATCCGGGCGCCTACTACGAGCAGTACTTC,CASSHRIGRDPGAYYEQYF
TRBJ2-7,.,few,TRBV18,TGTGCCAGCTCACCAAAGGACATATCCTACGAGCAGTACTTC,CASSPKDISYEQYF
TRBJ2-1,TRBD2,.,TRBV13,TGTGCCAGCAGTTCTCCGGGACTAGCGCAGGAGCAGTTCTTC,CASSSPGLAQEQFF
TRBJ2-7,.,few,TRBV6-5,TGTGCCAGCAGTTCCCCGGTCGCTGCCGCAGAGGAGCAGTACTTC,CASSSPVAAAEEQYF
TRBJ2-7,.,.,TRBV30,TGTGCCTGGAGTCCGTCGTGGAACTACGAGCAGTACTTC,CAWSPSWNYEQYF
TRBJ2-7,.,few,TRBV15,TGTGCCACCAGCAGAGCACATCGACAGGACTCCTACGAGCAGTACTTC,CATSRAHRQDSYEQYF
TRBJ1-1,.,.,TRBV27,TGTGCCAGCAGGGACAGCCTTACTGAAGCTTTCTTT,CASRDSLTEAFF
TRBJ2-3,.,few,TRBV30,TGTGCCTGGAGTGGGGGCACAGATACGCAGTATTTT,CAWSGGTDTQYF
TRBJ2-2,TRBD2,once,TRBV14,TGTGCCAGCAGCCAGAGGTCGTGGGGACTAGCGAACACCGGGGAGCTGTTTTTT,CASSQRSWGLANTGELFF
TRBJ2-1,TRBD2,few,TRBV2,TGTGCCAGCAGCGGGACTAGTTCGGGCAATGAGCAGTTCTTC,CASSGTSSGNEQFF
TRBJ1-4,.,.,TRBV4-1,TGCGCCAGCAGCCAAGAGGGCAGAGCAACTAATGAAAAACTGTTTTTT,CASSQEGRATNEKLFF
TRBJ2-2,.,few,TRBV29-1,TGCAGCGTTGACGGGAAAGTCACCGGGGAGCTGTTTTTT,CSVDGKVTGELFF
TRBJ2-1,.,.,TRBV9,TGTGCCAGCAGCGTGCGAGGAGGCGAGCAGTTCTTC,CASSVRGGEQFF
TRBJ2-1,.,few,TRBV29-1,TGCAGCGTTGAAGTAGGGGACCGCGTCTACAATGAGCAGTTCTTC,CSVEVGDRVYNEQFF
TRBJ2-2,TRBD2,.,TRBV29-1,TGCAGCGGAGAAATAGCGGGAGGGAACACCGGGGAGCTGTTTTTT,CSGEIAGGNTGELFF
TRBJ2-1,TRBD2,.,TRBV2,TGTGCCAGCAGTTCGGGACTAGCGTCTTACAATGAGCAGTTCTTC,CASSSGLASYNEQFF
TRBJ1-1,TRBD1,.,TRBV11-2,TGTGCCAGCAGCCAAGGCCGGACAGGGTGGGACACTGAAGCTTTCTTT,CASSQGRTGWDTEAFF
TRBJ2-7,TRBD1,.,TRBV7-2,TGTGCCAGCAGCTTAAATGATCCAATTGACAGGGATTGGTCCTACGAGCAGTACTTC,CASSLNDPIDRDWSYEQYF
TRBJ2-5,.,.,TRBV7-9,TGTGCCAGCAGCTCCTCTTGGGGGGAGCAAGAGACCCAGTACTTC,CASSSSWGEQETQYF
TRBJ2-7,TRBD2,few,TRBV27,TGTGCCAGCAGTTTAGGGGCTAGCGGGAGTTCCGAGCAGTACTTC,CASSLGASGSSEQYF